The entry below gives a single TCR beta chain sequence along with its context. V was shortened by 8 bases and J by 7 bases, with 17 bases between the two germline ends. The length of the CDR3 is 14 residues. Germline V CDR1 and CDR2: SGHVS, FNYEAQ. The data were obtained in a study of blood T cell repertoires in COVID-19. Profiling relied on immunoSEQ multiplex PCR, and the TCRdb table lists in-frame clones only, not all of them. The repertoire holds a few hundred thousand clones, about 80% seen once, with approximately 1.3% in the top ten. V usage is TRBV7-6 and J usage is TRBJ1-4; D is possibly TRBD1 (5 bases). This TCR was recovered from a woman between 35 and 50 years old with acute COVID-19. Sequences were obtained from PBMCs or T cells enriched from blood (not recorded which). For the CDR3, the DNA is TGTGCCAGCTCCCAAAGGGGTCAGGGTGAAAAACTGTTTTTT. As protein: CASSQRGQGEKLFF.